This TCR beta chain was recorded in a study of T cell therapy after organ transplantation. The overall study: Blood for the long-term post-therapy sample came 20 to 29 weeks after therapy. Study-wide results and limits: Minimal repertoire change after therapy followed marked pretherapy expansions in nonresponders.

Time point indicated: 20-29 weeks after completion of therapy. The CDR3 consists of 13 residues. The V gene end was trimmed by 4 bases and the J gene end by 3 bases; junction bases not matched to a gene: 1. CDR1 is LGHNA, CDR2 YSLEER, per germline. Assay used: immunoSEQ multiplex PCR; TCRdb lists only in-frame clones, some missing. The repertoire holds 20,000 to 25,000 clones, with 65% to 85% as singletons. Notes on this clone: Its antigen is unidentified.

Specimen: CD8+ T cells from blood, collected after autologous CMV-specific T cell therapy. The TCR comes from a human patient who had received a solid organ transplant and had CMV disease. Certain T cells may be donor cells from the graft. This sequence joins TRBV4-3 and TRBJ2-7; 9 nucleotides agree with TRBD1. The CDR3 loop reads CASSLGQGYEQYF. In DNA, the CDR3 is TGCGCCAGCAGCCTGGGACAGGGCTACGAGCAGTACTTC.